Here is one TCR beta chain with its context. Trimming shortened V by 0 bases and J by 4 bases, and 28 bases separated the two germline ends. This CDR3 region has 20 residues. Germline assignment: CDR1 SGHTA and CDR2 FQGNSA. Authors' data handling: Estimation of nucleated cell counts relied on the amplification of reference gene primers. The protocol was immunoSEQ multiplex PCR, while the TCRdb copy is restricted to in-frame clones and leaves out a portion. V and J calls and clone size follow that table, whereas D and trimming were derived from the DNA. The sample carries about 110,000 clones, about 90% recorded once. The sample originates from a study of blood T cell repertoires in COVID-19. Whole-study context: Donors in the United States, Italy and Spain gave samples during acute or convalescent COVID-19. From T cells, B-cell-depleted T cells, or PBMCs came the material, which was cDNA or gDNA.

The sample was peripheral blood. This chain connects TRBV7-2 to TRBJ2-7; D may be TRBD2 (6 bases). This TCR was sampled from a human donor in a cohort sampled during active COVID-19. Here the CDR3 reads CASSLAPSRGPPGTEYEQYF. Written as DNA, the CDR3 is TGTGCCAGCAGCTTAGCCCCCTCCCGGGGACCTCCCGGGACTGAGTACGAGCAGTACTTC.